This is a list of T cell receptor beta chains from one sample in a study of T cell responses to AZD1222 COVID-19 vaccine. The method was immunoSEQ multiplex PCR; TCRdb's version includes in-frame clones alone and lacks a portion of them. Among about 120,000 clones, approximately 90% were seen once, and the ten largest hold around 3.8%. This material consisted of peripheral blood, taken 28 days after the second dose of the MenACWY control vaccine. These receptors were taken from an adult who received the MenACWY meningococcal vaccine as a control. Both conserved end residues are part of each CDR3. Each record gives: V gene, D gene, J gene, clone size, CDR3 DNA, CDR3 protein. D genes are given only for firm matches. Clone size appears in some rows only: once, few, many, or a class for an expanded clone.

TRBV25-1,TRBD1,TRBJ1-6,NA,TGTGCCAGCAGTGCAGGGACAGGGGATAATTCACCCCTCCACTTT,CASSAGTGDNSPLHF
TRBV6-1,NA,TRBJ1-3,NA,TGTGCCAGCAGTGAAGAACTGCTAAACACCATATATTTT,CASSEELLNTIYF
TRBV21-1,NA,TRBJ1-2,NA,TGTGCCAGCAGCAAAGATCGCAGGAGACTTTATGGCTACACCTTC,CASSKDRRRLYGYTF
TRBV11-2,TRBD1,TRBJ2-6,NA,TGTGCCAGCAGCCCGTCCCGGGACAGGGCTGGGGCCAACGTCCTGACTTTC,CASSPSRDRAGANVLTF
TRBV7-2,TRBD2,TRBJ2-7,NA,TGTGCCAGCAGCGGGGGGGGAATCTCCTACGAGCAGTACTTC,CASSGGGISYEQYF
TRBV28,TRBD1,TRBJ2-7,NA,TGTGCCAGCAGTTGGGACAGCTCCTTCTACGAGCAGTACTTC,CASSWDSSFYEQYF
TRBV2,NA,TRBJ2-7,NA,TGTGCCAGTACTAGGAGGAGCTCCTACGAGCAGTACTTC,CASTRRSSYEQYF
TRBV5-6,NA,TRBJ2-5,NA,TGTGCCAGCAGCCGAGTTTCCAGGGTAGAGACCCAGTACTTC,CASSRVSRVETQYF
TRBV19,NA,TRBJ2-3,NA,TGTGCCAGTCGCCTGTACGGGACTGAGGTAGATACGCAGTATTTT,CASRLYGTEVDTQYF
TRBV27,TRBD1,TRBJ1-1,NA,TGTGCCAGCAGTTCATACGGCAGGGGGACCACTGAAGCTTTCTTT,CASSSYGRGTTEAFF
TRBV28,NA,TRBJ2-2,NA,TGTGCCACCAGGCCAGCGAACACCGGGGAGCTGTTTTTT,CATRPANTGELFF
TRBV13,NA,TRBJ2-3,once,TGTGCCAGCAGCGCATGGGGGTTGGGGGAAAGCACAGATACGCAGTATTTT,CASSAWGLGESTDTQYF
TRBV28,TRBD1,TRBJ2-6,NA,TGTGCCAGCAGTTTATTCGGACAGGGAGTAGGCGTCCTGACTTTC,CASSLFGQGVGVLTF
TRBV19,NA,TRBJ2-3,NA,TGTGCCAGTAGTACGGGGACCTGGAGGGACACAGATACGCAGTATTTT,CASSTGTWRDTDTQYF
TRBV7-2,TRBD2,TRBJ2-5,NA,TGTGCCAGCAGCTTACGAGCGGGAGGGCCTGAGACCCAGTACTTC,CASSLRAGGPETQYF
TRBV13,TRBD1,TRBJ1-2,NA,TGTGCCAGCAGCTACCGGGACAGGGGGCTGAAGGGTGGCTACACCTTC,CASSYRDRGLKGGYTF
TRBV6-1,NA,TRBJ2-1,NA,TGTGCCAGCAGTGAACGGCGATCTTCCTACAATGAGCAGTTCTTC,CASSERRSSYNEQFF
TRBV27,NA,TRBJ2-2,NA,TGTGCCAGCAGTTTTGCCCCCCTCGACACAGCGAACACCGGGGAGCTGTTTTTT,CASSFAPLDTANTGELFF
TRBV2,NA,TRBJ2-5,NA,TGTGCCAGCAAAGAGGCCCACCAAGAGACCCAGTACTTC,CASKEAHQETQYF
TRBV2,TRBD2,TRBJ2-2,NA,TGTGCCAGCCGACTAGCCCCCGGGGAGCTGTTTTTT,CASRLAPGELFF
TRBV4-1,NA,TRBJ1-6,NA,TGCGCCAGCAGCCAAGATCCCGGGAGAGCTTATAATTCACCCCTCCACTTT,CASSQDPGRAYNSPLHF
TRBV3-1/TRBV3-2,TRBD1,TRBJ2-1,once,TGTGCCAGCAGCCCCGGGACAGGGGACTACAATGAGCAGTTCTTC,CASSPGTGDYNEQFF
TRBV9,NA,TRBJ2-7,NA,TGTGCCAGCAGCGAGGCAGAGCCTTCCTACGAGCAGTACTTC,CASSEAEPSYEQYF
TRBV6-2/TRBV6-3,TRBD2,TRBJ2-2,NA,TGTGCCAGCAGTTACCCGGGAGGCGGGGCGAACACCGGGGAGCTGTTTTTT,CASSYPGGGANTGELFF
TRBV2,NA,TRBJ2-1,once,TGTGCCACCCTCCTCCGGGTTGAGCAGTTCTTC,CATLLRVEQFF
TRBV11-2,NA,TRBJ2-1,NA,TGTGCCAGCAGCTTAGTTCCGGGGGCGGACGGGGAGCAGTTCTTC,CASSLVPGADGEQFF
TRBV5-6,TRBD1,TRBJ2-1,NA,TGTGCCAGCAGCTTGCTGGGACAGGGGAATGAGCAGTTCTTC,CASSLLGQGNEQFF
TRBV7-9,NA,TRBJ2-5,NA,TGTGCCAGCAGCCTAAGGGAGGGACAAGGATCCGGGACCCAGTACTTC,CASSLREGQGSGTQYF
TRBV25-1,NA,TRBJ2-7,NA,TGTGCCAGCAGTGAAGGAGGAACAGCCGCCTACGAGCAGTACTTC,CASSEGGTAAYEQYF
TRBV20-1,NA,TRBJ1-1,once,TGCAGTGCTAGTCTCCCACCTCAGAACACTGAAGCTTTCTTT,CSASLPPQNTEAFF
TRBV30,TRBD2,TRBJ2-3,NA,TGTGCCTGGACCGGGGCTAGCGGGAGAGGGGGTGGCACAGATACGCAGTATTTT,CAWTGASGRGGGTDTQYF
TRBV13,NA,TRBJ2-6,NA,TGTGCCAGCAGCCCACAGGGCTCCGGGGCCAACGTCCTGACTTTC,CASSPQGSGANVLTF
TRBV23-1,NA,TRBJ1-5,NA,TGCGCCAGCAGTCAATGGCAGGGGAGGAGACAGCCCCAGCATTTT,CASSQWQGRRQPQHF
TRBV27,NA,TRBJ1-3,NA,TGTGCCAGCAGTTTATCGCTGGGAGGTGGAAACACCATATATTTT,CASSLSLGGGNTIYF
TRBV19,NA,TRBJ1-1,many,TGTGCCAGTAGACAGGGTACGGGGAACACTGAAGCTTTCTTT,CASRQGTGNTEAFF
TRBV10-3,NA,TRBJ1-1,NA,TGTGCCATCAGTGAGTCGGGGCAGCTCGAAGCTTTCTTT,CAISESGQLEAFF
TRBV6-5,NA,TRBJ2-2,few,TGTGCCAGCAGTCAGGGACACCTCGGGGAGCTGTTTTTT,CASSQGHLGELFF
TRBV10-3,NA,TRBJ2-3,once,TGTGCCATCAGAGGGGACACAGATACGCAGTATTTT,CAIRGDTDTQYF
TRBV5-1,NA,TRBJ1-6,NA,TGCGCCAGCAGCTTGGTAGGTCAGCTCGGGGATGGTTCACCCCTCCACTTT,CASSLVGQLGDGSPLHF
TRBV5-1,NA,TRBJ1-2,NA,TGCGCCAGCAGCTTGGCAGACAGAAAAAACTATGGCTACACCTTC,CASSLADRKNYGYTF
TRBV19,NA,TRBJ1-5,NA,TGTGCCAGTAGTATTGGGGTTAGCAATCAGCCCCAGCATTTT,CASSIGVSNQPQHF
TRBV7-2,NA,TRBJ2-3,NA,TGTGCCAGCAGCCCCACCGGTGGAGGGAGCTTGGGAGATACGCAGTATTTT,CASSPTGGGSLGDTQYF
TRBV7-9,TRBD1,TRBJ1-5,once,TGTGCCAGCAGCCAGGGGACAGGGGGCGGCAATCAGCCCCAGCATTTT,CASSQGTGGGNQPQHF
TRBV9,NA,TRBJ1-6,NA,TGTGCCAGCAGCGATGGTAATTCACCCCTCCACTTT,CASSDGNSPLHF
TRBV19,NA,TRBJ2-1,NA,TGTGCCAGTAACCCGGGACTGAGTGGCAATGAGCAGTTCTTC,CASNPGLSGNEQFF
TRBV7-8,TRBD1,TRBJ1-4,NA,TGTGCCAGCAGCCCGACAGGGGGTACTACTAATGAAAAACTGTTTTTT,CASSPTGGTTNEKLFF
TRBV5-1,NA,TRBJ2-5,NA,TGCGCCAGCAGCTTGGATTTGGGAGAGACCCAGTACTTC,CASSLDLGETQYF
TRBV4-2,NA,TRBJ1-1,NA,TGTGCCAGCAGCCAGGTTCTTGGCAGGAACACTGAAGCTTTCTTT,CASSQVLGRNTEAFF
TRBV5-1,NA,TRBJ2-5,once,TGCGCCAGCAGCTTAGGAGGGGGCGCGGCCCAGTACTTC,CASSLGGGAAQYF
TRBV2,NA,TRBJ1-5,NA,TGTGCCAGCAGTGAAGCCCCGGGACCGCCCCAGCATTTT,CASSEAPGPPQHF
TRBV4-1,NA,TRBJ1-5,NA,TGCGCCAGCAGCCAAGAAAGCGGGGGCCTCGATCAGCCCCAGCATTTT,CASSQESGGLDQPQHF